A single sample is the source of the 8 T cell receptor beta chains below, sequenced in a study of T cells in localized non-small cell lung cancer. Data came from immunoSEQ multiplex PCR; TCRdb stores just in-frame clones and leaves some out. The sample shows tens of thousands of clones, over 60% of them seen only once. Source: PBMCs, taken before any cancer treatment. The receptors derive from a woman between 35 and 70 years old with stage II lung adenocarcinoma.

This clone was found a few times. Other DNA sequences in the sample encode the same CDR3. V is TRBV7-8 and J is TRBJ2-7; D is unresolved. The germline V gene encodes CDR1 SGHVS and CDR2 FQNEAQ. Trimming stripped 2 bases from V and 3 bases from J, with 8 bases between. The CDR3 spans 13 residues. This CDR3 reads CASSLNLFYEQYF. CDR3 coding DNA: TGTGCCAGCAGCTTAAACCTCTTCTACGAGCAGTACTTC.

The rearrangement links TRBV6-6 to TRBJ1-2, with 7 nucleotides matching TRBD1. Looked up from germline, CDR1 is MNHNY and CDR2 is SVGAGI (reference sequence). The CDR3 loop spans 13 amino acids. V dropped 2 bases and J dropped 6; count of bases not matched to a gene: 3. The CDR3 nucleotides read TGTGCCAGCAGTTACCTGGGACAGAATGGCTACACCTTC. Translating it yields CASSYLGQNGYTF.

The chain has TRBV7-9 and TRBJ1-5; D may be TRBD1 (5 bases). The CDR3 is 12 residues long. V lost 8 bases and J 0 bases, leaving 5 bases between the germline ends. CDR1 is SEHNR and CDR2 is FQNEAQ in the germline V gene (reference sequence). The CDR3 DNA sequence: TGTGCCAGCGGGGCTAGCAATCAGCCCCAGCATTTT. This translates into CASGASNQPQHF. Full variable domain (missing parts from reference TRBV7-9 and TRBJ1-5): DTGVSQNPRHKITKRGQNVTFRCDPISEHNRLYWYRQTLGQGPEFLTYFQNEAQLEKSRLLSDRFSAERPKGSFSTLEIQRTEQGDSAMYLCASGASNQPQHFGDGTRLSIL.

This clone occurred once. V is TRBV27 and J is TRBJ1-1; the D gene is possibly TRBD1 (6 bases). The CDR3 covers 14 residues. Trimming pared 0 bases from V and 5 bases from J, leaving 10 bases between. Germline assignment: CDR1 MNHEY and CDR2 SMNVEV (reference sequence). CDR3 amino acids: CASSLSQGGTEAFF. The CDR3 DNA reads as TGTGCCAGCAGTTTATCACAGGGTGGGACTGAAGCTTTCTTT.

The chain carries TRBV7-2 and TRBJ2-3; a weak D match, TRBD1 (5 bases). With 1 base removed from V and 1 base from J, the gap between germline ends came to 12 bases. There are 16 residues in the CDR3. Germline loops: CDR1 SGHTA, CDR2 FQGNSA. Here the CDR3 DNA reads TGTGCCAGCAGCTTAGTGTGGGGCTCCGGCACAGATACGCAGTATTTT. Translating gives CASSLVWGSGTDTQYF. Full variable domain (outside the CDR3, taken from reference TRBV7-2 and TRBJ2-3): GAGVSQSPSNKVTEKGKDVELRCDPISGHTALYWYRQSLGQGLEFLIYFQGNSAPDKSGLPSDRFSAERTGGSVSTLTIQRTQQEDSAVYLCASSLVWGSGTDTQYFGPGTRLTVL.

In its sample, this clone was seen a few times. The V and J genes are TRBV21-1 and TRBJ2-7; the table calls TRBD1, which could not be checked here. TRBV21-1 is flagged as a pseudogene. The CDR3 is made up of 13 amino acids. CDR3 nucleotide sequence: TGTGCCAGCAGCAAAGCGGGACAGGGAGAGCAGTACTTC. This encodes CASSKAGQGEQYF.

The chain is built from TRBV18 and TRBJ2-1; D uncertain. The CDR3 spans 12 residues. Germline lookup yields CDR1 KGHSH and CDR2 LQKENI. Trimming cost V 1 base and J 7 bases, with 5 bases left between them. CDR3 sequence reads: CASSPQGNEQFF. DNA for the CDR3: TGTGCCAGCTCACCACAGGGTAATGAGCAGTTCTTC.

The chain recombines TRBV18 with TRBJ2-7; D might be TRBD1 (5 bases). The CDR3 contains 13 residues. The V gene's germline CDR1 is KGHSH and CDR2 LQKENI. With 0 bases removed from V and 5 bases from J, the gap between germline ends came to 8 bases. The CDR3 sequence: CASSPPAGHEQYF. The CDR3 region has the DNA TGTGCCAGCTCACCACCGGCAGGGCACGAGCAGTACTTC.